This TCR beta chain was profiled in a study of blood T cell repertoires in COVID-19. TCRdb's table, derived via immunoSEQ multiplex PCR, lists solely in-frame clones and lacks some. The table lists about 64,000 clones, under 80% of them singletons. Trimming cost V 2 bases and J 2 bases; bases outside gene matches: 6. The CDR3 totals 17 residues. Germline CDR1 is KGHSH and CDR2 is LQKENI. This TCR was sampled from a human donor in a cohort sampled during active COVID-19. The chain recombines TRBV18 with TRBJ1-2, with TRBD1 identical over 12 bases. Sequences were obtained from peripheral blood. CDR3 in DNA: TGTGCCAGCTCACCATCCGGGACAGGGGGCCCAAACTATGGCTACACCTTC. It encodes CASSPSGTGGPNYGYTF.